The entry below describes one T cell receptor beta chain. Germline V lookup: CDR1 MGHRA, CDR2 YSYEKL. This CDR3 contains 18 residues. V lost 0 bases and J lost 0, with 14 bases in between. The data stem from a study of blood T cell repertoires in COVID-19. The overall study: The origin of the acute and convalescent COVID-19 samples was the United States, Italy and Spain. The analysed material was cDNA or gDNA that came from T cells, B-cell-depleted T cells, or PBMCs.

Per the original data handling: Reference gene primers were amplified, and this amplification served to estimate nucleated cell counts. Generated by immunoSEQ multiplex PCR, the TCRdb table keeps only in-frame clones and is missing some. V and J calls and clone size are those listed in that table; D and trimming were worked out from the DNA. Here the sample spans approximately 300,000 clones, around 88% being singletons. This TCR was recovered from a woman between 45 and 65 years old with acute or convalescent COVID-19. This sequence joins TRBV4-1 and TRBJ1-4, with a tentative D call TRBD1 (5 bases). Sequencing was done on a sample of peripheral blood. The CDR3 region is CASSQDRTPGATNEKLFF. In DNA form, the CDR3 reads TGCGCCAGCAGCCAAGACCGAACACCGGGGGCAACTAATGAAAAACTGTTTTTT.